Following are 22 T cell receptor beta chains from one sample sequenced in a study of shared clonotypes between healthy human individuals. Generated by immunoSEQ multiplex PCR, the TCRdb table keeps only in-frame clones and is missing some. This sample has over a million clones, with 97% to 99% found just once. Input material: naive CD4+ T cells sorted from blood. As to subset: CD45RA+ positively selected. These receptors were taken from a man aged 25 to 40 in good health.

The chain carries TRBV5-1 and TRBJ2-7; unclear D gene. Trimming took 0 bases from V and 6 from J, leaving 13 bases between them. CDR1 is SGHRS and CDR2 is YFSETQ in the germline V gene. This CDR3 has 14 residues. Here the CDR3 DNA reads TGCGCCAGCAGCTTGGTATTGGGGAAAGGCGAGCAGTACTTC. This translates into CASSLVLGKGEQYF.

The gene calls are TRBV5-6 and TRBJ2-1; no clear D gene. The CDR3 is 16 amino acids. Germline V gene sequence: CDR1 SGHDT, CDR2 YYEEEE. Trimming removed 3 bases from V and 0 bases from J, with 13 bases in between. CDR3 in amino acids: CASSSFSVSSYNEQFF. CDR3 in DNA: TGTGCCAGCAGCTCGTTTTCCGTGAGCTCCTACAATGAGCAGTTCTTC.

The chain uses TRBV27 and TRBJ2-7, with 7 nucleotides matching TRBD1. The junction had 6 bases not matched to a gene; V was cut back by 4 bases and J by 3 bases. This CDR3 spans 14 amino acids. Germline-derived CDR1 and CDR2 are MNHEY and SMNVEV (reference sequence). The CDR3 region is CASSYRDSNYEQYF. In nucleotides, the CDR3 is TGTGCCAGCAGTTACCGGGACAGTAACTACGAGCAGTACTTC.

The chain is built from TRBV5-1 and TRBJ2-1; 7 bases are a match to TRBD1. After removal of 0 bases from V and 6 bases from J, the junction contained 3 bases not matched to a gene. Looked up from germline, CDR1 is SGHRS and CDR2 is YFSETQ. The CDR3 sequence is 14 residues long. The CDR3 DNA reads as TGCGCCAGCAGCTTGGCGGACAGGTTCAATGAGCAGTTCTTC. This sequence encodes CASSLADRFNEQFF.

J is TRBJ2-5 and V is TRBV18; 8 positions match TRBD2. Germline V CDR1 and CDR2: KGHSH, LQKENI. The J segment lost 2 bases and the V segment lost 2 bases, leaving 4 bases of the junction unmatched. The CDR3 totals 15 residues. CDR3 sequence (DNA): TGTGCCAGCTCACCATTTCGGGGGGGGCAAGAGACCCAGTACTTC. This encodes CASSPFRGGQETQYF. Full variable domain (remainder filled in from reference TRBV18 and TRBJ2-5): NAGVMQNPRHLVRRRGQEARLRCSPMKGHSHVYWYRQLPEEGLKFMVYLQKENIIDESGMPKERFSAEFPKEGPSILRIQQVVRGDSAAYFCASSPFRGGQETQYFGPGTRLLVL.

The V and J genes are TRBV19 and TRBJ1-5; no firm D call. The CDR3 is made up of 13 amino acids. Trimming stripped 10 bases from V and 0 bases from J, with 10 bases between. Germline V gene data show CDR1 as LNHDA and CDR2 as SQIVND (reference sequence). CDR3 sequence (DNA): TGTGCCACCACCAGTGATAGCAATCAGCCCCAGCATTTT. This gives the protein CATTSDSNQPQHF.

This sequence joins TRBV28 and TRBJ1-2; D is possibly TRBD1 (5 bases). This CDR3 comprises 13 residues. V lost 4 bases and J lost 4, with 10 bases in between. CDR1 MDHEN and CDR2 SYDVKM come from the germline V gene. The DNA for the CDR3 is TGTGCCAGCAGTTCGGTCGGGGGCTATGGCTACACCTTC. Translation: CASSSVGGYGYTF.

The rearrangement joins TRBV5-1 to TRBJ2-7, with a tentative D call TRBD2 (6 bases). V shed 4 bases and J shed 0 bases, with 14 bases lying between them. Germline CDR1 SGHRS, CDR2 YFSETQ. There are 15 residues in the CDR3. The CDR3 is CASSQIGGGSYEQYF. In DNA, the CDR3 is TGCGCCAGCAGCCAGATCGGGGGAGGCTCCTACGAGCAGTACTTC.

This sequence joins TRBV30 and TRBJ1-5, with D perhaps TRBD1 (6 bases). The CDR3 length is 12 residues. The germline V gene has CDR1 GTSNPN and CDR2 SVGIG (reference sequence). V lost 1 base and J lost 10, with 11 bases in between. The CDR3 region is CAWSGTGLPQHF. In nucleotides, the CDR3 is TGTGCCTGGAGTGGAACAGGGTTACCCCAGCATTTT.

The chain has TRBV29-1 and TRBJ1-1; D is unclear. The V gene lost 3 bases and the J gene lost 6 bases, with 8 bases spanning the gap. The CDR3 has 11 residues. Germline V gene sequence: CDR1 SQVTM, CDR2 ANQGSEA. CDR3 in amino acids: CSVDAGAEAFF. The CDR3 region has the DNA TGCAGCGTTGATGCGGGAGCTGAAGCTTTCTTT.

J is TRBJ2-7 and V is TRBV7-2; perhaps D is TRBD1 or TRBD2 (6 bases each). The CDR3 covers 15 residues. V lost 5 bases, J lost 5 bases, and 19 bases lay in between. Germline-derived CDR1 and CDR2 are SGHTA and FQGNSA. CDR3 in amino acids: CASSRTAGHGDEQYF. CDR3 nucleotide sequence: TGTGCCAGCAGCCGAACTGCGGGACACGGGGACGAGCAGTACTTC.

The rearrangement joins TRBV6-5 to TRBJ2-7; D is unresolved. The CDR3 covers 13 residues. Trimming took off 2 bases at V and 3 bases at J, with 8 bases between the two ends. CDR1 MNHEY and CDR2 SVGAGI come from the germline V gene. CDR3 amino acids: CASSYGPNYEQYF. The CDR3 DNA reads TGTGCCAGCAGTTACGGACCTAACTACGAGCAGTACTTC.

This rearrangement joins TRBV4-1 to TRBJ2-7, with a tentative D call TRBD1 (5 bases). CDR3 length: 15 residues. From germline, CDR1 is MGHRA and CDR2 YSYEKL. Trimming removed 1 base from V and 2 bases from J, with 12 bases in between. The CDR3 protein is CASSQASGLPYEQYF. Here the CDR3 DNA reads TGCGCCAGCAGCCAAGCCTCAGGGTTGCCCTACGAGCAGTACTTC.

This chain links TRBV12-5 with TRBJ2-3; D unresolved. This CDR3 comprises 14 residues. V lost 1 base, J lost 2 bases, and 7 bases lay in between. Germline V gives CDR1 LGHNT, CDR2 FRNRAP. The chain's CDR3 is CASGLEGPTDTQYF. For the CDR3, the DNA is TGTGCTAGTGGTTTGGAGGGCCCCACAGATACGCAGTATTTT.

V and J are TRBV2 and TRBJ2-6; the D is unclear. Trimming took 2 bases from V and 0 from J, leaving 8 bases between them. Germline assignment: CDR1 SNHLY and CDR2 FYNNEI. The CDR3 is 16 amino acids. The DNA of the CDR3 is TGTGCCAGCAGTGAAAGTGGGTTCTCTGGGGCCAACGTCCTGACTTTC. Translated: CASSESGFSGANVLTF.

The chain carries TRBV6-5 and TRBJ2-1; 10 nucleotides line up with TRBD1. Trimming removed 7 bases from V and 8 bases from J; junction bases left unmatched: 11. This CDR3 spans 15 amino acids. Per germline, CDR1 MNHEY and CDR2 SVGAGI. CDR3 protein: CASTIRGQGVDEQFF. CDR3 coding DNA: TGTGCCAGCACCATCCGAGGACAGGGGGTGGATGAGCAGTTCTTC.

The rearrangement joins TRBV18 to TRBJ1-5, with TRBD1 identical over 10 bases. J was trimmed by 7 bases and V by 4 bases; bases with no gene match: 7. Germline CDR1 and CDR2: KGHSH and LQKENI. The CDR3 is made up of 15 amino acids. CDR3 bases: TGTGCCAGCTCACGCGACAGGGGGCGCGAACAGCCCCAGCATTTT. Its protein product is CASSRDRGREQPQHF.

This clone has a single count. V gene TRBV12-2 combines with J gene TRBJ2-1; the table's D gene call, TRBD1, was not cross checked with the DNA. TRBV12-2 represents a pseudogene. This CDR3 comprises 18 residues. The chain's CDR3 is CASRFYRGRVKSYNEQFF. The CDR3 nucleotides read TGTGCAAGTCGCTTCTACAGGGGGCGCGTAAAATCCTACAATGAGCAGTTCTTC.

V and J are TRBV6-5 and TRBJ1-2, with a possible D match to TRBD1 (5 bases). In germline, CDR1 is MNHEY, CDR2 SVGAGI. Trimming stripped 4 bases from V and 7 bases from J, with 10 bases between. The CDR3 has 12 amino acids. In DNA, the CDR3 is TGTGCCAGCAGTTCCGGGGGGGGTGGCTACACCTTC. Its protein is CASSSGGGGYTF.

This clone appeared a single time. The V gene is TRBV30, the J gene TRBJ1-2; 8 bases agree with TRBD1. The CDR3 is 13 residues long. J gave up 3 bases and V 4 bases, and 4 bases lay outside the gene matches. Germline V lookup: CDR1 GTSNPN, CDR2 SVGIG (reference sequence). This CDR3 is CAWTTQGDYGYTF. Here the CDR3 DNA reads TGTGCCTGGACCACACAGGGGGACTATGGCTACACCTTC.

The J gene is TRBJ2-5, the V gene TRBV9; D assignment may be TRBD1 or TRBD2 (5 bases each). Germline lookup yields CDR1 SGDLS and CDR2 YYNGEE. Trimming removed 3 bases at V and 2 bases at J, with 17 bases between. The CDR3 length is 16 residues. CDR3 protein: CASSAQPGWGQETQYF. CDR3 bases: TGTGCCAGCAGCGCCCAACCAGGGTGGGGGCAAGAGACCCAGTACTTC.

The chain carries TRBV19 and TRBJ2-7, with 14 bases lining up with TRBD2. The J segment lost 6 bases and the V segment lost 5 bases, leaving 9 bases of the junction unmatched. The CDR3 spans 16 residues. Germline assignment: CDR1 LNHDA and CDR2 SQIVND (reference sequence). DNA for the CDR3: TGTGCCAGTAGTCCCCGACTAGCGGGAGGGCCGGGCGAGCAGTACTTC. This encodes CASSPRLAGGPGEQYF.